The rows below give T cell receptor beta chains drawn from one sample of a study of sequential checkpoint blockade in melanoma. Measured with immunoSEQ multiplex PCR; TCRdb has only the in-frame clones, and not every one. The sample consists of fewer than 35,000 clones, 70% to 90% of them appearing once. The starting material was CD8+ T cells sorted from blood (inferred from file names), obtained from a patient given nivolumab and ipilimumab in sequence. The source of these receptors is a human donor with melanoma. Each CDR3 is given with its conserved first and last residue. Each record gives: J gene, clone size, V gene, D gene, CDR3 DNA, CDR3 protein. D genes are given only for firm matches. The listing skips clone size in some rows; elsewhere it reads once, few, many or a size class.

TRBJ1-5 | once | TRBV6-5 | TRBD1 | TGTGCCAGCAGTTACTTGGGACAGAATCAGCCCCAGCATTTT | CASSYLGQNQPQHF
TRBJ2-7 | . | TRBV27 | . | TGTGCCAGCAGTTCGATACAGGGCTACGAGCAGTACTTC | CASSSIQGYEQYF
TRBJ2-7 | once | TRBV13 | TRBD2 | TGTGCCAGCAGCAGACTAGCGGGAGACGGAGAGCAGTACTTC | CASSRLAGDGEQYF
TRBJ1-5 | few | TRBV21-1 | . | TGTGCCAGCAGCCACTACCGAGGGGGCGCATATTGGCAGCCCCAGCATTTT | CASSHYRGGAYWQPQHF
TRBJ2-5 | once | TRBV18 | TRBD1 | TGTGCCAGCTCACTCCTACCTACAGGGGGTGAGACCCAGTACTTC | CASSLLPTGGETQYF
TRBJ2-7 | . | TRBV7-2 | . | TGTGCCAGCAGCTTAGTCGGGACTCCCTACGAGCAGTACTTC | CASSLVGTPYEQYF
TRBJ1-1 | . | TRBV5-1 | . | TGCGCCAGCAGCTCCACGGACAAGTTGAACACTGAAGCTTTCTTT | CASSSTDKLNTEAFF
TRBJ2-7 | once | TRBV27 | TRBD2 | TGTGCCAGCAGTTTGGGCGGGAGAGGGTACGAGCAGTACTTC | CASSLGGRGYEQYF
TRBJ2-7 | . | TRBV6-5 | . | TGTGCCAGCAGCCAACCGGGGTACGAGCAGTACTTC | CASSQPGYEQYF
TRBJ2-2 | . | TRBV13 | . | TGTGCCAGCAGCCCCCAGGGACACAAGAACACCGGGGAGCTGTTTTTT | CASSPQGHKNTGELFF
TRBJ2-5 | once | TRBV5-6 | TRBD1 | TGTGCCAGCAGCTCTTCGACAGGGAAGGTTCCAGAGACCCAGTACTTC | CASSSSTGKVPETQYF